The present T cell receptor (beta chain) was sequenced within a study of neurological immune-mediated disorders. In the study overall: Of the 34 patients with multiple sclerosis, about 30 had relapsing-remitting MS, whereas the remaining 3 had secondary progressive MS.

Study results and caveats: Private repertoires in all groups were suggested by the finding that expanded clones across subjects shared no CDR3 amino acid sequences.

One entry per CDR3 protein results from TCRdb running MiXCR on the 5' RACE reads. In the table there are roughly 100,000 distinct CDR3 sequences, 3.5% of which are singletons. From 2 million PBMCs stored at -80 C, the unsorted libraries were generated. This clonotype was found many times. Its antigen remains unknown. Trimming cost V 0 bases and J 5 bases, with 14 bases left between them. CDR3 length: 15 amino acids. CDR1 and CDR2 (germline): SGHRS, YFSETQ. The sample consisted of PBMCs. V is TRBV5-1 and J is TRBJ2-5; D gene ambiguous. The sequence derives from a woman under 30 with multiple sclerosis. The CDR3 sequence is CASSLAFGVGETQYF. The DNA of the CDR3 is TGCGCCAGCAGCTTGGCCTTTGGGGTTGGGGAGACCCAGTACTTC.